By share of the sample, the clone carrying this T cell receptor (beta chain) is medium-sized (0.01 to 0.1%). What it binds is unknown. As for time point: sample taken at primary tumor resection. Donation came from some 73 patients with untreated early-stage non-small cell lung cancer. Frozen PBMC, nontumor lung or tumor provided whole RNA, which was sequenced unsorted. This specimen belongs to a study of spatial heterogeneity in lung cancer. Study results and caveats: Tumors with more nonsynonymous mutations had more expanded intratumoral alpha and beta TCRs.

MiXCR, applied by TCRdb to the 5' RACE reads, yields one record per CDR3 protein. The table includes about 10,000 distinct CDR3 sequences, approximately 12% detected once. Unmatched junction bases numbered 6, after V lost 4 bases and J lost 0 bases. The CDR3 consists of 14 residues. CDR1 and CDR2 from the germline V gene are DFQATT and SNEGSKA (reference sequence). The chain couples TRBV20-1 to TRBJ2-7, with 7 bases lining up with TRBD1. Source: lung tumor tissue, taken at surgery. The sequence derives from a female donor with early-stage non-small cell lung cancer. CDR3 region: CSANGQVPSYEQYF. The CDR3, as DNA: TGCAGTGCTAACGGACAGGTCCCCTCCTACGAGCAGTACTTC.